The 20 T cell receptor beta chains given below trace back to one sample, sequenced in a study of T-cell reconstitution after alpha-beta-depleted transplantation in children. Researchers prepared the TCRbeta library using unique molecular identifiers, the study reports. TCRdb re-called the PCR reads through MiXCR, storing one row per CDR3 protein. This repertoire shows some 460,000 distinct CDR3 sequences, 15% to 20% found once; its top ten account for less than 30%. Here the sequenced sample was PBMCs, mostly from graft donor cells, taken 360 days after TCRalphabeta/CD19-depleted stem cell transplant. The origin of the receptors is a boy in the first two years of life who had a stem cell transplant for Wiskott-Aldrich syndrome, so the T cells may come from the graft donor.

The chain links TRBV11-3 to TRBJ2-3; D is unclear. CDR1 is SGHNT and CDR2 is YENEEA in the germline V gene. The CDR3 totals 14 residues. The ends were cut back, 5 bases at V and 2 bases at J, with 11 bases in the middle. CDR3 in amino acids: CASSLRPDTDTQYF. In nucleotides, the CDR3 is TGTGCCAGCAGCCTTCGCCCAGACACAGATACGCAGTATTTT.

The chain links TRBV29-1 to TRBJ2-3; 8 bases agree with TRBD2. The germline V gene encodes CDR1 SQVTM and CDR2 ANQGSEA. Trimming at V came to 3 bases and at J to 2 bases, leaving 13 bases not matched to a gene. The CDR3 has 17 residues. The CDR3 nucleotides read TGCAGCGTTGAGAGCCGACTAGCGAACGATTTCACAGATACGCAGTATTTT. Its translation is CSVESRLANDFTDTQYF.

This clonotype has a handful of counts. The V and J genes are TRBV6-2 or TRBV6-3 and TRBJ2-7; weak D call: TRBD2 (5 bases). CDR3 size: 13 residues. In germline, CDR1 is MNHEY, CDR2 SVGEGT. V lost 7 bases and J lost 5, with 15 bases in between. CDR3 amino acids: CASTRAGMNEQYF. The CDR3 nucleotides are TGTGCCAGCACGAGGGCTGGGATGAACGAGCAGTACTTC.

At least ten counts were recorded for this clonotype. The chain uses TRBV18 and TRBJ2-1, with TRBD2 identical over 10 bases. This CDR3 spans 18 amino acids. The germline CDR1 and CDR2 sequences are KGHSH and LQKENI. With 1 base clipped from V and 5 bases from J, the junction kept 11 bases outside the gene matches. This CDR3 reads CASSPRGSPGLANNEQFF. The CDR3, as DNA: TGTGCCAGCTCACCACGGGGTTCCCCGGGACTAGCGAACAATGAGCAGTTCTTC.

This clonotype has more than one count but fewer than ten. The chain employs TRBV21-1 and TRBJ2-1; TRBD2, as called in the table, went unchecked against the DNA. TRBV21-1 is an annotated pseudogene. This CDR3 has 16 amino acids. The CDR3 spells CASSKAKRAVYNEQFF. CDR3 coding DNA: TGTGCCAGCAGCAAAGCGAAACGAGCGGTATACAATGAGCAGTTCTTC.

This clonotype was found a few times. This sequence joins TRBV4-1 and TRBJ1-1, with 8 bases aligning to TRBD1. The trim removed 5 bases at V and 1 base at J, leaving 6 bases unmatched. The CDR3 spans 15 residues. Germline assignment: CDR1 MGHRA and CDR2 YSYEKL. The CDR3 loop reads CASSKGQGQNTEAFF. CDR3 bases: TGCGCCAGCAGCAAAGGACAGGGTCAGAACACTGAAGCTTTCTTT.

In this sample, this clonotype turned up a few times. The rearrangement uses TRBV10-3 and TRBJ2-3; 8 positions match TRBD1. The V gene's germline CDR1 is ENHRY and CDR2 SYGVKD. The CDR3 runs 16 residues. The junction had 10 bases not matched to a gene; V was cut back by 3 bases and J by 5 bases. CDR3 sequence (DNA): TGTGCCATCAGTGATTTGACAGGGGAGAAAAAAGATACGCAGTATTTT. It translates to CAISDLTGEKKDTQYF.

This clonotype was seen a few times. The chain recombines TRBV10-3 with TRBJ2-5; no firm D call. The V gene's germline CDR1 is ENHRY and CDR2 SYGVKD. CDR3 size: 15 residues. The V and J ends lost 2 bases and 7 bases respectively, with 17 bases between them. The CDR3 bases are TGTGCCATCAGTGAGATTGGACCGGATTTAGGGACCCAGTACTTC. Translation gives CAISEIGPDLGTQYF.

The V and J genes are TRBV18 and TRBJ2-5, with D unclear. The germline V gene has CDR1 KGHSH and CDR2 LQKENI. Trimming removed 4 bases from V and 5 bases from J, with 17 bases in between. The CDR3 consists of 15 residues. CDR3 sequence reads: CASSLPLGKVETQYF. As DNA, the CDR3 is TGTGCCAGCTCACTGCCGTTGGGGAAAGTTGAGACCCAGTACTTC.

V and J are TRBV12-3 or TRBV12-4 and TRBJ1-5; perhaps TRBD1 as D (5 bases). The CDR3 has 13 residues. Trimming pared 2 bases from V and 7 bases from J, leaving 9 bases between. The CDR3 sequence is CASSLQGTQPQHF. The CDR3 DNA reads TGTGCCAGCAGTTTACAGGGAACCCAGCCCCAGCATTTT.

The chain joins TRBV7-2 to TRBJ2-5; a possible D gene is TRBD2 (6 bases). The germline CDR1 and CDR2 sequences are SGHTA and FQGNSA. This CDR3 contains 14 residues. V was pared by 3 bases and J by 5 bases, with 13 bases between. The CDR3 region is CASSLGLPRETQYF. CDR3 in DNA: TGTGCCAGCAGCTTGGGACTTCCTAGGGAGACCCAGTACTTC.

The V call is TRBV24-1, the J call TRBJ2-2, with 8 bases matching TRBD2. The trim removed 5 bases at V and 1 base at J, leaving 5 bases unmatched. CDR1 and CDR2 (germline): KGHDR, SFDVKD. The CDR3 consists of 16 residues. CDR3 nucleotide sequence: TGTGCCACCAGTGTTCGAGCGGGGGTGAACACCGGGGAGCTGTTTTTT. It translates to CATSVRAGVNTGELFF.

This chain joins TRBV27 and TRBJ2-7, with 10 bases that match TRBD2. The CDR3 is 19 residues long. J gave up 2 bases and V 5 bases, and 18 bases lay outside the gene matches. Germline V CDR1 and CDR2: MNHEY, SMNVEV (reference sequence). Written as DNA, the CDR3 is TGTGCCAGCAGTCCCCGCCCCGTCAAAAGCGGGAGGGCACCCTACGAGCAGTACTTC. This translates into CASSPRPVKSGRAPYEQYF.

The chain has TRBV30 and TRBJ2-5; maybe TRBD1 (5 bases). Germline CDR1 reads GTSNPN; CDR2 reads SVGIG (reference sequence). The V gene lost 0 bases and the J gene lost 3 bases, with 14 bases spanning the gap. The CDR3 extends over 15 amino acids. The chain's CDR3 is CAWSVGQRPEETQYF. Written as DNA, the CDR3 is TGTGCCTGGAGTGTCGGACAAAGGCCCGAAGAGACCCAGTACTTC.

The V and J genes are TRBV4-2 and TRBJ2-1, with TRBD2 matching 13 bases. From germline, CDR1 is LGHNA and CDR2 YNFKEQ. V lost 3 bases to trimming and J lost 7 bases; unmatched junction nucleotides: 12. The CDR3 spans 18 residues. This chain's CDR3 is CASSHGHWGLAGRNEQFF. CDR3 DNA sequence: TGTGCCAGCAGCCATGGTCACTGGGGACTAGCGGGAAGGAATGAGCAGTTCTTC.

As concerns this clonotype: Germline and junction disagree at one end, which may indicate a read error. The chain combines TRBV24-1 with TRBJ2-1; D remains ambiguous. There are 13 residues in the CDR3. Germline V gene lookup returns CDR1 KGHDR and CDR2 SFDVKD. CDR3 DNA sequence: TGTGCCACCAGTAATTTTGGCCACAATGAGCAGTTCTTC. The encoded protein is CATSNFGHNEQFF.

At least ten counts were recorded for this clonotype. V usage is TRBV11-2 and J usage is TRBJ2-5; TRBD2 matches at 8 bases. The CDR3 extends over 15 amino acids. Germline assignment: CDR1 SGHAT and CDR2 FQNNGV. J was trimmed by 7 bases and V by 2 bases; bases with no gene match: 9. CDR3 coding DNA: TGTGCCAGCAGCTTACCCTTTAGCGGGAACAGGACCCAGTACTTC. Amino acid sequence: CASSLPFSGNRTQYF.

This clonotype was detected only a few times. This chain connects TRBV6-5 to TRBJ2-3; 10 bases agree with TRBD1. The CDR3 runs to 15 residues. V trimming: 2 bases; J trimming: 1 base; junction bases outside the gene matches: 0. Germline V gene lookup returns CDR1 MNHEY and CDR2 SVGAGI. The CDR3 loop reads CASSYGTGGTDTQYF. The CDR3 DNA follows: TGTGCCAGCAGTTACGGGACAGGGGGCACAGATACGCAGTATTTT.

This clonotype appeared a few times. The V and J genes are TRBV3-1 and TRBJ2-3, with D hard to call. Germline CDR1 reads LGHDT; CDR2 reads YNNKEL (reference sequence). The CDR3 consists of 15 residues. V dropped 6 bases and J dropped 4 bases, with 17 bases sitting between them. The CDR3 DNA follows: TGTGCCAGCAGTCCTTCTCTATCAATTCCAGATACGCAGTATTTT. As protein: CASSPSLSIPDTQYF.

This clonotype was picked up many times. The rearrangement links TRBV6-2 or TRBV6-3 to TRBJ2-1; unclear D gene. Germline-derived CDR1 and CDR2 are MNHEY and SVGEGT. The CDR3 sequence is 14 residues long. Trimming took off 0 bases at V and 4 bases at J, with 7 bases between the two ends. CDR3 DNA: TGTGCCAGCAGTTACTCCGGAGTTTACAATGAGCAGTTCTTC. Translated: CASSYSGVYNEQFF.